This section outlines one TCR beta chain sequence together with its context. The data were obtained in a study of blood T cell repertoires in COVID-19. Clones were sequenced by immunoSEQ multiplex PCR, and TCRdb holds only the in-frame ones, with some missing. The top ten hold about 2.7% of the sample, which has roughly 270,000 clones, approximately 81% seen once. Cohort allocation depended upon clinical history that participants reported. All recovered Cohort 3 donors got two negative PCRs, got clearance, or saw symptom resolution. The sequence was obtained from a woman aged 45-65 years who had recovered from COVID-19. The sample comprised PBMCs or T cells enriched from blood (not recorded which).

The DNA for the CDR3 is TGTGCCAGTAGTCCCCAGACAGGAAGGAACACTGAAGCTTTCTTT. The encoded protein is CASSPQTGRNTEAFF. This rearrangement joins TRBV19 to TRBJ1-1; D may be TRBD1 (6 bases). The CDR3 covers 15 residues. The germline V and J ends were trimmed by 5 bases and 1 base, with 14 bases remaining between them. The germline gives CDR1 LNHDA, CDR2 SQIVND (reference sequence).